The clone carrying this TCR beta chain was seen a few times. An end of the junction differs from the germline gene, which may be a read error. Germline-derived CDR1 and CDR2 are SSHAT and FNYEAQ (reference sequence). The CDR3 covers 15 residues. Per the original methods: How many nucleated cells were present was estimated from reference gene primer amplification. TCRdb keeps only in-frame clones here, not all; method: immunoSEQ multiplex PCR. V and J calls and clone size are given by that table; D and trimming were obtained from the DNA. Here the sample spans 150,000 to 200,000 clones, approximately 78% being singletons. These data come from a study of blood T cell repertoires in COVID-19. Background on the study: Acute and convalescent COVID-19 samples came from the United States, Italy and Spain. Sources were T cells, B-cell-depleted T cells, or PBMCs; the material itself was cDNA or gDNA.

This receptor was identified in a human donor in a cohort sampled during active COVID-19. The sample taken for sequencing was peripheral blood. The J gene is TRBJ2-6, the V gene TRBV7-7; D may be TRBD2 (5 bases). The CDR3 nucleotides are TGTGCTAGCAGCCCCGGACTTTCCGGGGCCAACGTCCTGACTTTC. This gives the protein CASSPGLSGANVLTF.